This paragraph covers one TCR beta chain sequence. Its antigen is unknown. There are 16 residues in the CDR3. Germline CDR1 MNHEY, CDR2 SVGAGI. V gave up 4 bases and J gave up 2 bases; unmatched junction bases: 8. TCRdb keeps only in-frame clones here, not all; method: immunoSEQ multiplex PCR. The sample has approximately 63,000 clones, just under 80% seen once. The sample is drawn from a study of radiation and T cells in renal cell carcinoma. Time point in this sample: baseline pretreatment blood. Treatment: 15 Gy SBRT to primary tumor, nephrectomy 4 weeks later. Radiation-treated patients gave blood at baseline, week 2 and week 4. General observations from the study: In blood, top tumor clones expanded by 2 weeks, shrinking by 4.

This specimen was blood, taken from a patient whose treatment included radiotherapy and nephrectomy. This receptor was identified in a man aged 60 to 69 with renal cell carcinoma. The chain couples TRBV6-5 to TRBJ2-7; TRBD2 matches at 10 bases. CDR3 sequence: CASSSLTSGLTYEQYF. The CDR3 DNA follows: TGTGCCAGCAGTTCCTTGACTAGCGGGTTGACCTACGAGCAGTACTTC.